These 4 T cell receptor beta chains share one sample of origin, sequenced in a study of T cell repertoires in cytomegalovirus infection. TCRdb independently ran MiXCR on the reads; one entry per CDR3 protein. The repertoire consists of approximately 500,000 distinct CDR3 sequences, with about 33% occurring once and the leading ten covering around a sixth. No antigen is known for these receptors. The sequenced sample was cultured PBMCs, obtained from culture after CMV antigen stimulation. These receptors were collected from a human donor in good health (CMV status not recorded). Some clones in this sample may be carry-over from other donors' samples.

CDR3 DNA sequence: TGTGCCAGCAGGGGCGGACAGGGCCATGGAGGCTACACCTTC. Translating it yields CASRGGQGHGGYTF. The V call is TRBV12-3 or TRBV12-4, the J call TRBJ1-2, with TRBD1 matching 8 bases. Trimming removed 6 bases from V and 8 bases from J; junction bases left unmatched: 11. The CDR3 contains 14 residues.

This clonotype has more than one count but fewer than ten. In DNA form, the CDR3 reads TGCGCCAGCAAAACCAGGGGGCGCATGGGGCAAGAGACCCAGTACTTC. It codes for CASKTRGRMGQETQYF. The chain carries TRBV5-1 and TRBJ2-5, with 8 bases aligning to TRBD1. Germline CDR1 reads SGHRS; CDR2 reads YFSETQ. After removal of 6 bases from V and 2 bases from J, the junction contained 12 bases not matched to a gene. CDR3 length: 16 residues.

V gene TRBV15 combines with J gene TRBJ1-6, with D possibly being TRBD1 (5 bases). V gave up 0 bases and J gave up 7 bases, with 7 bases separating them. The CDR3 is 14 residues long. Germline CDR1 and CDR2: LNHNV and YYDKDF (reference sequence). CDR3 nucleotides: TGTGCCACCAGCAGAGATTGGGACAATTCACCCCTCCACTTT. This codes for CATSRDWDNSPLHF.

This clonotype was seen repeatedly, ten times or more. The rearrangement uses TRBV7-2 and TRBJ1-2; D ambiguous. V dropped 5 bases and J dropped 8 bases, with 15 bases sitting between them. The germline gives CDR1 SGHTA, CDR2 FQGNSA. The CDR3 covers 13 residues. CDR3 loop: CASSAYTREGYTF. CDR3 nucleotide sequence: TGTGCCAGCAGCGCGTATACGAGGGAAGGCTACACCTTC.